The present entry profiles one TCR beta chain with its context. V was shortened by 2 bases and J by 3 bases, with 8 bases between the two germline ends. The CDR3 is 13 amino acids. Germline CDR1 and CDR2: GTSNPN and SVGIG (reference sequence). The data were taken from a study of blood T cell repertoires in COVID-19. The data were produced by immunoSEQ multiplex PCR, yet TCRdb's version contains in-frame clones alone and is incomplete. The sample has 200,000 to 250,000 clones; around 80% are singletons. The sequence derives from a woman aged 65 to 85 with acute or convalescent COVID-19. V and J are TRBV30 and TRBJ1-5; D is uncertain. The sequencing sample was made of peripheral blood. CDR3 protein: CAWSYGDNQPQHF. For the CDR3, the DNA is TGTGCCTGGAGTTACGGGGACAATCAGCCCCAGCATTTT.